According to its frequency, the clone carrying this TCR beta chain is medium-sized (0.01 to 0.1%). The antigen is undetermined. These data belong to a study of cytomegalovirus exposure and HLA in healthy donors. At the level of the study: Approximately 83 million unique TCRs from HLA-typed donors were held in an early data release.

V lost 5 bases, J lost 6 bases, and 3 bases stayed unmatched. Per germline, CDR1 SGHTA and CDR2 FQGTGA. The CDR3 is 14 amino acids. PCR amplification relied on 60 Vbeta primers (plus 13 Jbeta primers). Libraries were prepared by immunoSEQ multiplex PCR; TCRdb keeps only in-frame clonotypes and omits some of them. In total, the table holds roughly 200,000 clones. Regarding the study as a whole: Under in vitro conditions, three CMV-associated chains were confirmed as specific for CMV antigens. Later analysis demonstrated an association between a missense DCLRE1C variant and TCR beta V- and J-gene trimming.

The material sequenced was PBMCs. The chain carries TRBV7-3 and TRBJ2-1; TRBD2 aligns across 11 bases. This sequence was found in a man aged 30 to 39 in good health and CMV-seronegative. DNA of the CDR3: TGTGCCAGCAGCCACGGGACTAGCGGCAATGAGCAGTTCTTC. Protein product: CASSHGTSGNEQFF.